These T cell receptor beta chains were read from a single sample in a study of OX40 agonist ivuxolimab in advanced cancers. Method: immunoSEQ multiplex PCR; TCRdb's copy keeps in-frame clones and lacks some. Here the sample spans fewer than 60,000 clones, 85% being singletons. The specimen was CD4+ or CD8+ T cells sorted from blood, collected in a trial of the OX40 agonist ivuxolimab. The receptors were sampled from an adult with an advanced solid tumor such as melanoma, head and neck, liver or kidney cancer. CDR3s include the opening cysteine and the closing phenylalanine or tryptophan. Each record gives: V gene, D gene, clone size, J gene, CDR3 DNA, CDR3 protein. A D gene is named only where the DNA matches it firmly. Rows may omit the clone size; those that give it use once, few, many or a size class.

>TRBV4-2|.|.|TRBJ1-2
TGTGCCAGCAGCCAAGAAAGGGGGGCGTACAGCTACACCTTC
CASSQERGAYSYTF
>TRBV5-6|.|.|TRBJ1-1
TGTGCCAGCAGCTTTGGGCCCATGAACACTGAAGCTTTCTTT
CASSFGPMNTEAFF
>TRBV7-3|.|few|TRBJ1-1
TGTGCCAGCAGCTTATGGGGGAACACTGAAGCTTTCTTT
CASSLWGNTEAFF
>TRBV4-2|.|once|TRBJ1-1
TGTGCCAGCAGCCAAGATTGGGTAGGCACTGAAGCTTTCTTT
CASSQDWVGTEAFF
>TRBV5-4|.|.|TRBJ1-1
TGTGCCAGCAGCTTGAAAGGGATGGAAACTGAAGCTTTCTTT
CASSLKGMETEAFF
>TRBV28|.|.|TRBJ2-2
TGTGCCAGCAGTTTGATGGCAGGGGCGGCCGGGGAGCTGTTTTTT
CASSLMAGAAGELFF
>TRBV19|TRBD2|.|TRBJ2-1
TGTGCCAGTAGTACAGGGACTAGCAGGAATGAGCAGTTCTTC
CASSTGTSRNEQFF
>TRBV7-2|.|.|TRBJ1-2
TGTGCCAGCAGCTTAGCGCCCTTTTTACTCGGCAGGGGTAATGGCTACACCTTC
CASSLAPFLLGRGNGYTF
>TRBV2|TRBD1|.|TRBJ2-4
TGTGCCAGCAGTGGGGGGACAGTAGCCAAAAACATTCAGTACTTC
CASSGGTVAKNIQYF
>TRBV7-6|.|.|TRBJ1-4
TGTGCCAGCAGCTTAGGCCCCGTCCCGGCCGGGACACTGAATGAAAAACTGTTTTTT
CASSLGPVPAGTLNEKLFF
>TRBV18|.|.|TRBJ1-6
TGTGCCAGCTCACCGGGCAATATTAATTCACCCCTCCACTTT
CASSPGNINSPLHF
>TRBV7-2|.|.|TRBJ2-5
TGTGCCAGCAGCTTATTATCCGGGGCCGGGAGTAGTGACCAAGAGACCCAGTACTTC
CASSLLSGAGSSDQETQYF
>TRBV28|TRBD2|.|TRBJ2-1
TGTGCCAGCAGTTCATTTCACTTAGCGGGGGGGCTTTATGAGCAGTTCTTC
CASSSFHLAGGLYEQFF
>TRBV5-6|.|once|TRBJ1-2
TGTGCCAGCAGCTTGCGTGCGGGGGCCTGCACCTTC
CASSLRAGACTF
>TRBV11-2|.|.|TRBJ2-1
TGTGCCAGCAGCTTAGAGGTATTAGATGAGCAGTTCTTC
CASSLEVLDEQFF
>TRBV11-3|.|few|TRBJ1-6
TGTGCCAGCAGCTTAGATACAGGAGGGAATTCACCCCTCCACTTT
CASSLDTGGNSPLHF
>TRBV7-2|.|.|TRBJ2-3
TGTGCCAGCAGTACTAGTGTTTATGATACGCAGTATTTT
CASSTSVYDTQYF
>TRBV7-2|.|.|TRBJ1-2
TGTGCCAGCAGCTTAGGTCTCGCTGGCTACACCTTC
CASSLGLAGYTF
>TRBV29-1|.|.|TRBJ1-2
TGCAGCGTTGCTGTTCTCAACTATGGCTACACCTTC
CSVAVLNYGYTF
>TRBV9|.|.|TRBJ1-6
TGTGCCAGCAGCTCAGGTGCAGGACCTGGTTCGGCCCTCCACTTT
CASSSGAGPGSALHF
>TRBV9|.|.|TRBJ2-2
TGTGCCAGCAGCGTAGTGGGGGACATGGTTTTTGGGGAGCTGTTTTTT
CASSVVGDMVFGELFF
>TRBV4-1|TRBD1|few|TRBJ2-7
TGCGCCAGCAGCCAAGGGACAGGGCTCTACGAGCAGTACTTC
CASSQGTGLYEQYF